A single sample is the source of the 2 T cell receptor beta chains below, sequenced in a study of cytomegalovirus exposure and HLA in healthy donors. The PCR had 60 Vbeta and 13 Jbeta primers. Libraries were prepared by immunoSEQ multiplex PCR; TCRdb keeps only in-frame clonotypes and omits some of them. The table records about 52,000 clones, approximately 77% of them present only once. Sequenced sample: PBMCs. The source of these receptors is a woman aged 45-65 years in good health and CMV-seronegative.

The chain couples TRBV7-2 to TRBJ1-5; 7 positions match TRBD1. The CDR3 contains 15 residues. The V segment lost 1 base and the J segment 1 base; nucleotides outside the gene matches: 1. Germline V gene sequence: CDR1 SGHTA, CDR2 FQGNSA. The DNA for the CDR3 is TGTGCCAGCAGCTTAGAGGGGGCCAGCAATCAGCCCCAGCATTTT. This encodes CASSLEGASNQPQHF.

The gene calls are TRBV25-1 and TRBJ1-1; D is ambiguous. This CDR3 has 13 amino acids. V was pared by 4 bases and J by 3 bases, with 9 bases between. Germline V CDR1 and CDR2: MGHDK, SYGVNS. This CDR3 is CASSARRDTEAFF. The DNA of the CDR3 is TGTGCCAGCAGTGCCCGGAGGGACACTGAAGCTTTCTTT.